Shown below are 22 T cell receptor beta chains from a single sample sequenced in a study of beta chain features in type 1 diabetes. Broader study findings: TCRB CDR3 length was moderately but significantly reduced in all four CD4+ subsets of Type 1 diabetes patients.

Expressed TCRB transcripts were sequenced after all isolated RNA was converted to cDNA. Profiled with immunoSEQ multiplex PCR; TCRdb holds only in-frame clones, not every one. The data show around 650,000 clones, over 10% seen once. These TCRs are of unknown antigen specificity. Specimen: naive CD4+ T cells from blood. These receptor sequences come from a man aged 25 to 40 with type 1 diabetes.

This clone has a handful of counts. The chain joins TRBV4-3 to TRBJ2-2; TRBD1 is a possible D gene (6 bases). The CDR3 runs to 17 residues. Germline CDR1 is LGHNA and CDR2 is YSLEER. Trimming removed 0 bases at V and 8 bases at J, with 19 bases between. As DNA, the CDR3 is TGCGCCAGCAGCCAAGAGTGGTTCAGGGGCCCCAGGGGGGAGCTGTTTTTT. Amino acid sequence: CASSQEWFRGPRGELFF.

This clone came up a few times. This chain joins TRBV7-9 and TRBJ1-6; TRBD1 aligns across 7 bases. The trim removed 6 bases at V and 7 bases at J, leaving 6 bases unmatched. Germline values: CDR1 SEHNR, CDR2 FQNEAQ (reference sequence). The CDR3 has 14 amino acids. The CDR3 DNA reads TGTGCCAGCAGACTAACAGGGGTCAATTCACCCCTCCACTTT. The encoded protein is CASRLTGVNSPLHF.

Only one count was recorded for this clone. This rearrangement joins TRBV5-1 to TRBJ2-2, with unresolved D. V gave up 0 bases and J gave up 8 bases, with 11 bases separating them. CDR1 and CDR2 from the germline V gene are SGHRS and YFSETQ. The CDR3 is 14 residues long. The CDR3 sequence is CASSLGPYPGELFF. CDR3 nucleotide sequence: TGCGCCAGCAGCTTGGGACCCTATCCGGGGGAGCTGTTTTTT.

CDR3 nucleotides: TGTGCCAAACCTCGACAGGGGACCCAAGAGACCCAGTACTTC. Its translation: CAKPRQGTQETQYF. This chain connects TRBV19 to TRBJ2-5, with 8 bases fitting TRBD1. Germline lookup yields CDR1 LNHDA and CDR2 SQIVND (reference sequence). The CDR3 covers 14 residues. The J segment lost 1 base and the V segment lost 10 bases, leaving 8 bases of the junction unmatched.

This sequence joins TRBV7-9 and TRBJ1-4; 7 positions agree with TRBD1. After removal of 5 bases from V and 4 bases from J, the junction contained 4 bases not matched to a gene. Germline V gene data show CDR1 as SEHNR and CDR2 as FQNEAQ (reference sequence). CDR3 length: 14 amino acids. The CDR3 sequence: CASSGGQLNEKLFF. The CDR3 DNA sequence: TGTGCCAGCAGCGGGGGACAGCTTAATGAAAAACTGTTTTTT.

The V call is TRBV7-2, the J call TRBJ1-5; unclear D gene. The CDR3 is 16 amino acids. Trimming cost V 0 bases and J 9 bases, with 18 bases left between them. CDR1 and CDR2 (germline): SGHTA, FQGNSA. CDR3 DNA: TGTGCCAGCAGCTTAGCGTCGTCAGACCCCGGGTGGCCCCAGCATTTT. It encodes CASSLASSDPGWPQHF.

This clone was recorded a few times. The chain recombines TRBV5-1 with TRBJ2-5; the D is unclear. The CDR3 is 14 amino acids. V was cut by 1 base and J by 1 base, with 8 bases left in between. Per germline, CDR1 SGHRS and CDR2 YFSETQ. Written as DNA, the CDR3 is TGCGCCAGCAGCTTGAGTAGGTCCCAAGAGACCCAGTACTTC. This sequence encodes CASSLSRSQETQYF.

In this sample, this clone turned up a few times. CDR3 DNA sequence: TGTGCCAGCAGTTTATTTACAGGGAAGGCCGGGGAGCTGTTTTTT. Its protein is CASSLFTGKAGELFF. The rearrangement uses TRBV27 and TRBJ2-2; D perhaps matches TRBD1 (6 bases). The germline V and J ends were trimmed by 1 base and 6 bases, with 12 bases remaining between them. Germline lookup yields CDR1 MNHEY and CDR2 SMNVEV (reference sequence). The CDR3 covers 15 residues.

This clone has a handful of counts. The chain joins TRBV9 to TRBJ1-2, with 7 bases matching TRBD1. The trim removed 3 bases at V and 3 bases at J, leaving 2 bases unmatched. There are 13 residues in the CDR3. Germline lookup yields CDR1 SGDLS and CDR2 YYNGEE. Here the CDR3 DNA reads TGTGCCAGCAGCGACAGGGGCGACTATGGCTACACCTTC. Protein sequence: CASSDRGDYGYTF.

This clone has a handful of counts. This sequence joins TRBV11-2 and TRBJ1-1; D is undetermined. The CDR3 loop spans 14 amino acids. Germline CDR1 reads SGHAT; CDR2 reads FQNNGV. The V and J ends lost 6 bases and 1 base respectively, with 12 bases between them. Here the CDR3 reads CASRPPGRNTEAFF. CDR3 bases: TGTGCCAGCAGGCCACCGGGTAGGAACACTGAAGCTTTCTTT.

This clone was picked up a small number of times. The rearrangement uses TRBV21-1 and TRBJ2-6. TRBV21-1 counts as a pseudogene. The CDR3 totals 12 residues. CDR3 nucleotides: TGTGCCAGCAGCACTGGGGCCAACGTCCTGACTTTC. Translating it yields CASSTGANVLTF.

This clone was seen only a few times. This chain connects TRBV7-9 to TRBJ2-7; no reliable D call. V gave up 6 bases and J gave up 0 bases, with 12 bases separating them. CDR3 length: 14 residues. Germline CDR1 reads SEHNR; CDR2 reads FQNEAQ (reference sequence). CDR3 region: CASRSSLSSYEQYF. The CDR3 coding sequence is TGTGCCAGCAGGTCGAGTCTTTCCTCCTACGAGCAGTACTTC. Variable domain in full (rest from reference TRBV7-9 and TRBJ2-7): DTGVSQNPRHKITKRGQNVTFRCDPISEHNRLYWYRQTLGQGPEFLTYFQNEAQLEKSRLLSDRFSAERPKGSFSTLEIQRTEQGDSAMYLCASRSSLSSYEQYFGPGTRLTVT.

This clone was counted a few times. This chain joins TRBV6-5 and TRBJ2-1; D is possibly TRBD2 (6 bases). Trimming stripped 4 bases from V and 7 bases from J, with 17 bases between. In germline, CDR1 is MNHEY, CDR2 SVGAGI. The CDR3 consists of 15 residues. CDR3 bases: TGTGCCAGCAGTTTACGAATGGGGACTTATAATGAGCAGTTCTTC. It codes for CASSLRMGTYNEQFF.

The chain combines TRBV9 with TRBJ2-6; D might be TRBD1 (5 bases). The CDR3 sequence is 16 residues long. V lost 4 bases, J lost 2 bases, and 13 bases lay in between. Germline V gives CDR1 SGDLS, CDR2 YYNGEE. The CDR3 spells CASSSLGVTGANVLTF. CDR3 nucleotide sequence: TGTGCCAGCAGCTCCTTAGGGGTAACTGGGGCCAACGTCCTGACTTTC.

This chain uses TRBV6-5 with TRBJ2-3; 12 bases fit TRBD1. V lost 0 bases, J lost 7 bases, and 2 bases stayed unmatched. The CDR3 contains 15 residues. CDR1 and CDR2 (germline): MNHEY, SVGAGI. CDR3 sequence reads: CASSYSGQGAHTQYF. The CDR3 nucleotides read TGTGCCAGCAGTTACTCGGGACAGGGGGCCCATACGCAGTATTTT.

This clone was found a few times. The CDR3 DNA sequence: TGCGCCAGCAGCCGACAGGGGATTAATTCACCCCTCCACTTT. It yields the protein CASSRQGINSPLHF. The J gene is TRBJ1-6, the V gene TRBV4-3; 8 bases are a match to TRBD1. Germline-derived CDR1 and CDR2 are LGHNA and YSLEER. The CDR3 totals 14 residues. Trimming removed 4 bases from V and 6 bases from J; junction bases left unmatched: 2.

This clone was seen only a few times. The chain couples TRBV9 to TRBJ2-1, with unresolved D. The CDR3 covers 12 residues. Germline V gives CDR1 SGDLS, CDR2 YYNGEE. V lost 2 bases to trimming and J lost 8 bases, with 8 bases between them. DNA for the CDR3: TGTGCCAGCAGCGTTAGGTGGGATGAGCAGTTCTTC. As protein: CASSVRWDEQFF.

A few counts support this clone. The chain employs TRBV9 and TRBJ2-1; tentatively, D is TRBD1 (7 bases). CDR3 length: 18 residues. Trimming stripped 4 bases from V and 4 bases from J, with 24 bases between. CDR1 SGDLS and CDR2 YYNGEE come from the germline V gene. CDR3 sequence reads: CASSPRGGGGTAYNEQFF. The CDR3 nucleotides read TGTGCCAGCAGCCCCCGGGGCGGTGGGGGGACAGCATACAATGAGCAGTTCTTC.

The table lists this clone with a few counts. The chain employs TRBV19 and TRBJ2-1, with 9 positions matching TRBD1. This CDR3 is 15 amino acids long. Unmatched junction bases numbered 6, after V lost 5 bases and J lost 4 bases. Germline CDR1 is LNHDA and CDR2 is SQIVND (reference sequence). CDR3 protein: CASSRTGTGYNEQFF. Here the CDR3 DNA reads TGTGCCAGTAGTCGTACCGGGACAGGGTACAATGAGCAGTTCTTC.

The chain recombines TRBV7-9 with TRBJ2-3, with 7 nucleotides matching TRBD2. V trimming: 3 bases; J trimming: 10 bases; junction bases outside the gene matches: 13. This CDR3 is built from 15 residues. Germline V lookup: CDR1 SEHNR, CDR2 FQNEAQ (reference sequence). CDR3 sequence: CASSFLAALGDAQYF. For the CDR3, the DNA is TGTGCCAGCAGCTTCCTAGCGGCGCTCGGGGATGCGCAGTATTTT.

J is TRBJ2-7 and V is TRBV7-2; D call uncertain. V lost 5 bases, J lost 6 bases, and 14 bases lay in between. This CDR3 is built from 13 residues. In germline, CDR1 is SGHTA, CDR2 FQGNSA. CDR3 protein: CASSPMGRAEQYF. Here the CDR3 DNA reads TGTGCCAGCAGCCCAATGGGAAGGGCCGAGCAGTACTTC.

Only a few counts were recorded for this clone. CDR3 in DNA: TGTGCCAGCAGTTTGGGCCAGGATAATGAAAAACTGTTTTTT. It translates to CASSLGQDNEKLFF. The chain employs TRBV28 and TRBJ1-4; D uncertain. Trimming cost V 3 bases and J 4 bases, with 9 bases left between them. This CDR3 region has 14 residues. Germline CDR1 is MDHEN and CDR2 is SYDVKM.